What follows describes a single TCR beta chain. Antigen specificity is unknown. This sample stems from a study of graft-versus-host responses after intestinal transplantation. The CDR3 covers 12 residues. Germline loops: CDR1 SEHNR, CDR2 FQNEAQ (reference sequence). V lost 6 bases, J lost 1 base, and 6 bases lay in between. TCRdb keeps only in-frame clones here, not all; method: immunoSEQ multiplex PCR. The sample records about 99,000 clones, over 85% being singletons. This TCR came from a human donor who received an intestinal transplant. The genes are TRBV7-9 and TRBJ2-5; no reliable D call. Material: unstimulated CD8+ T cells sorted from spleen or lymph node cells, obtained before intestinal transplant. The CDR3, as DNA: TGTGCCAGCAGTTTTATCCAAGAGACCCAGTACTTC. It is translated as CASSFIQETQYF.